What follows is one T cell receptor beta chain and its context. Antigen unknown. The CDR3 has 12 amino acids. Germline CDR1 and CDR2: LGHDT and YNNKEL (reference sequence). Trimming stripped 1 base from V and 8 bases from J, with 8 bases between. Assay: immunoSEQ multiplex PCR; the TCRdb copy retains only in-frame clones and omits some. The sample lists approximately 200,000 clones, 85% to 90% occurring once. The data stem from a study of T cell responses to AZD1222 COVID-19 vaccine. General observations from the study: The donors showed a predominance of white British ancestry and of females, with possible underestimation of clonal diversity. Unmutated variant regions are reportedly the target of nearly half of TCRs that are spike-specific.

This clonotype was sampled from an adult in good health. This sample comprised peripheral blood, obtained on day 0 of AZD1222 vaccination. The genes are TRBV3-1 (or the pseudogene TRBV3-2) and TRBJ1-2, with D unclear. The CDR3 DNA reads as TGTGCCAGCAGCCAAGCCCCGGGCGGCTACACCTTC. This gives the protein CASSQAPGGYTF.